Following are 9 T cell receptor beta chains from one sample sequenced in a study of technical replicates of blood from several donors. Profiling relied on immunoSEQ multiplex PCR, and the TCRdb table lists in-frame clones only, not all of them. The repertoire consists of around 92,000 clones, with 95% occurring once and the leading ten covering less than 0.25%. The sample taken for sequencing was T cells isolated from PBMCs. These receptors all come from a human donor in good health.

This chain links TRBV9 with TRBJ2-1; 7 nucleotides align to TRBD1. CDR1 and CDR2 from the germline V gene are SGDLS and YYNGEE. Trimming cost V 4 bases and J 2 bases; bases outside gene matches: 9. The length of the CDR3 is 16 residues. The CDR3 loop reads CASSPRLTGTYNEQFF. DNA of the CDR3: TGTGCCAGCAGCCCCCGTCTGACAGGGACCTACAATGAGCAGTTCTTC.

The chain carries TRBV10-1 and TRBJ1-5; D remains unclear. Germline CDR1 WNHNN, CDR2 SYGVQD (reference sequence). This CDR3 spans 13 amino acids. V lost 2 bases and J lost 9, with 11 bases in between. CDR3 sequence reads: CASSEEWSGPQHF. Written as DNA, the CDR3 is TGCGCCAGCAGTGAGGAATGGAGTGGGCCCCAGCATTTT.

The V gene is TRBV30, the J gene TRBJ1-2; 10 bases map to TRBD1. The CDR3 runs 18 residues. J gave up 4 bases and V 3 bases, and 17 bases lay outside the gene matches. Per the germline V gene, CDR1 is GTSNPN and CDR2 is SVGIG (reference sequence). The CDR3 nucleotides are TGTGCCTGGAGGGAGCCCGGGACAGGGGCGCGGTTAACCTATGGCTACACCTTC. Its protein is CAWREPGTGARLTYGYTF.

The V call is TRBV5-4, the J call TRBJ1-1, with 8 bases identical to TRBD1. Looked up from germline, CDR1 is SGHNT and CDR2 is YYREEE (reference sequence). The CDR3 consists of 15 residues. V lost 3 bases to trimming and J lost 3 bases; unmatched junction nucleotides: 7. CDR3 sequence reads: CASSSDRGGYTEAFF. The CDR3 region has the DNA TGTGCCAGCAGCTCCGACAGGGGAGGGTACACTGAAGCTTTCTTT.

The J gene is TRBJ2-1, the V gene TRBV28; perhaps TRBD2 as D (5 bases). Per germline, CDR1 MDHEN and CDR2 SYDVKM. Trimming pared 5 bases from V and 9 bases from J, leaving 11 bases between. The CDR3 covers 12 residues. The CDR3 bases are TGTGCCAGCAGTCCAACTAGTAGTGAGCAGTTCTTC. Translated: CASSPTSSEQFF.

CDR3 coding DNA: TGTGCCAGCAGCGTAGCTTCGCAGGGGTCCTACGAGCAGTACTTC. This gives the protein CASSVASQGSYEQYF. This rearrangement joins TRBV9 to TRBJ2-7; D might be TRBD1 (6 bases). Germline CDR1 is SGDLS and CDR2 is YYNGEE. Trimming took 0 bases from V and 1 from J, leaving 11 bases between them. This CDR3 has 15 amino acids.

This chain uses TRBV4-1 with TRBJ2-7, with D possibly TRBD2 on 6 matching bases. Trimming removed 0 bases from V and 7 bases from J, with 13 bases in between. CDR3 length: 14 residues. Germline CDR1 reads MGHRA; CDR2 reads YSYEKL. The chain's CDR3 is CASSQDGSAGEQYF. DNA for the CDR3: TGCGCCAGCAGCCAAGATGGGTCTGCGGGGGAGCAGTACTTC.

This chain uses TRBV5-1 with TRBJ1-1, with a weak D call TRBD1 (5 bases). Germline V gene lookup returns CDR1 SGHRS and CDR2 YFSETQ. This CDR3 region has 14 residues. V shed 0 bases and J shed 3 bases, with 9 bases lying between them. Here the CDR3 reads CASSLVGGDTEAFF. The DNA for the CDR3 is TGCGCCAGCAGCTTGGTCGGGGGGGACACTGAAGCTTTCTTT.

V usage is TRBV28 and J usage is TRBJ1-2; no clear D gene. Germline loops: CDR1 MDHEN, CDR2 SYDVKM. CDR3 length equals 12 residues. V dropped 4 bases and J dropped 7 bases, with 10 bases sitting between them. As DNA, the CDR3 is TGTGCCAGCAGTTCAAGTACGGGTGGCTACACCTTC. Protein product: CASSSSTGGYTF.